A selection of T cell receptor beta chains follows, all from one sample in a study of shared clonotypes between healthy human individuals. The table came from immunoSEQ multiplex PCR; TCRdb's copy has only in-frame clones and leaves some out. The data contain over a million clones, roughly 96% of them singletons. The sample taken for sequencing was naive CD4+ T cells sorted from blood. The receptors stem from a man younger than 45 in good health. Both conserved end residues are part of each CDR3. The order of the fields is V gene, D gene, CDR3 protein. The D gene is left open where the match is weak.

TRBV7-3,TRBD2,CASSPQPPLAAQETQYF
TRBV10-3,TRBD2,CAIAGGRAYEQFF
TRBV6-1,-,CASSEFPDQPQHF
TRBV6-1,-,CASSAPALYHQPQHF
TRBV7-2,-,CASSLRGLGTEAFF
TRBV28,-,CASRADSYEQYF
TRBV15,TRBD1,CATSRDRGNEQYF
TRBV7-2,TRBD2,CASSLASGRVRGAQETQYF
TRBV7-9,TRBD1,CASLLYRGHSYNEQFF
TRBV6-6,-,CASSYLQGGPYNEQFF
TRBV9,-,CASSVAQQPYGYTF
TRBV10-2,-,CASRGGRGRAYNEQFF
TRBV27,TRBD1,CASSLSGTGYEKLFF
TRBV19,-,CASNPPAGSGSNYGYTF
TRBV10-3,-,CAISEAKGNTEAFF
TRBV19,-,CASSIAQSHGELFF